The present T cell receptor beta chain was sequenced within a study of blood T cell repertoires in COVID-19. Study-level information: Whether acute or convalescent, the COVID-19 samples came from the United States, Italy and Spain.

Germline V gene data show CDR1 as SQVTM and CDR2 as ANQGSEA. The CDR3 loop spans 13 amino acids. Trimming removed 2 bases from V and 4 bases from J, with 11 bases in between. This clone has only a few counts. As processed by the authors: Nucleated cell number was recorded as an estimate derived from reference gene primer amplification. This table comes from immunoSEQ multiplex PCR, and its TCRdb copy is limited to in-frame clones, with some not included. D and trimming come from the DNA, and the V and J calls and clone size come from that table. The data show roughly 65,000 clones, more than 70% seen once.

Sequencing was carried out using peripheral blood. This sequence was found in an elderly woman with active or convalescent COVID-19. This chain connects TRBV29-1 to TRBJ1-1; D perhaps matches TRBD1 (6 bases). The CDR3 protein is CSVELGAGTEAFF. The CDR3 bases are TGCAGCGTTGAATTGGGGGCCGGCACTGAAGCTTTCTTT.